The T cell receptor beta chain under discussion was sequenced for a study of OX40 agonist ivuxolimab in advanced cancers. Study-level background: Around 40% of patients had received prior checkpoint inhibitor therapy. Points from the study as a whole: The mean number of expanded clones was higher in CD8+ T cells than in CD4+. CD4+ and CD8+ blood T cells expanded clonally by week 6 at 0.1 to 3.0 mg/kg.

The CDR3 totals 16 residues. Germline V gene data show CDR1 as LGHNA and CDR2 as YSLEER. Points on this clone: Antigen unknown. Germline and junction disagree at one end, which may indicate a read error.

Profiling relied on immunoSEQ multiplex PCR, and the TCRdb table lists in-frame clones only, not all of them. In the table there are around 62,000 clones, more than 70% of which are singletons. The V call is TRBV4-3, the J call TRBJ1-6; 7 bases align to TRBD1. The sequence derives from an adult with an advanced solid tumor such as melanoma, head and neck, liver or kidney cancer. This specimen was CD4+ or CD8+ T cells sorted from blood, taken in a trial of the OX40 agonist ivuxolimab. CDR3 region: CASSQDAGQLYSPLHF. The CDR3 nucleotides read TGCGCCAGCAGCCAAGATGCGGGACAGTTGTATTCGCCCCTCCACTTT.